The rows below give T cell receptor beta chains drawn from one sample of a study of blood T cell repertoires in COVID-19. The data were produced by immunoSEQ multiplex PCR, yet TCRdb's version contains in-frame clones alone and is incomplete. The top ten hold 13% of the sample, which has 72,000 or so clones, roughly 86% seen once. The sequenced sample consisted of peripheral blood. The origin of the receptors is a woman in her fifties or sixties with acute or convalescent COVID-19. Both conserved end residues are part of each CDR3. A D gene is named only where the DNA matches it firmly. Rows give clone size only sometimes, using once, few, many, or a class for an expanded clone.

TRBV28	.	TRBD2	TRBJ2-5	CASSLLAGGQTQYF	TGTGCCAGCAGTTTACTAGCGGGGGGTCAGACCCAGTACTTC
TRBV18	.	TRBD1	TRBJ2-2	CASSKLNRGPNTGELFF	TGTGCCAGCTCAAAACTAAACAGGGGGCCGAACACCGGGGAGCTGTTTTTT
TRBV28	.	TRBD1	TRBJ1-6	CASSLGQTGLRSPLHF	TGTGCCAGCAGTTTGGGACAGACAGGGCTGCGGTCACCCCTCCACTTT
TRBV5-1	.	.	TRBJ1-1	CASSLEQGEAFF	TGCGCCAGCAGCTTGGAACAGGGAGAAGCTTTCTTT
TRBV28	.	TRBD1	TRBJ1-6	CASSRKRTGLNSPLHF	TGTGCCAGCAGTCGAAAACGGACAGGGCTAAATTCACCCCTCCACTTT
TRBV27	.	TRBD1	TRBJ2-2	CASSPSGDRRTGELFF	TGTGCCAGCAGTCCATCGGGGGACAGGCGTACCGGGGAGCTGTTTTTT
TRBV28	.	TRBD1	TRBJ2-2	CASSGQGASDTGELFF	TGTGCCAGCAGTGGACAGGGGGCCTCGGACACCGGGGAGCTGTTTTTT
TRBV7-9	.	.	TRBJ2-4	CASSFYQAIDKNIQYF	TGTGCCAGCAGCTTTTACCAGGCAATCGACAAAAACATTCAGTACTTC
TRBV6-6	.	TRBD1	TRBJ1-3	CATTKTGTGNTIYF	TGTGCCACCACCAAGACAGGGACTGGAAACACCATATATTTT
TRBV28	.	.	TRBJ1-2	CASSFRGGNYGYTF	TGTGCCAGCAGTTTTAGGGGAGGGAACTATGGCTACACCTTC
TRBV5-1	.	.	TRBJ2-7	CASSLDPVAEQYF	TGCGCCAGCAGCTTGGATCCGGTTGCCGAGCAGTACTTC
TRBV23-1	.	.	TRBJ1-6	CASSPIPGTEPGDSPLHF	TGCGCCAGCAGTCCCATTCCCGGGACCGAGCCAGGGGATTCACCCCTCCACTTT
TRBV18	.	TRBD1	TRBJ2-1	CASSPGTVYEQFF	TGTGCCAGCTCACCAGGGACAGTCTATGAGCAGTTCTTC
TRBV5-4	.	.	TRBJ2-3	CASSRGGDTQYF	TGTGCCAGCAGCAGGGGGGGAGATACGCAGTATTTT
TRBV18	once	.	TRBJ1-1	CASSRSIAGVDTEAFF	TGTGCCAGCTCACGTTCCATCGCGGGTGTTGACACTGAAGCTTTCTTT
TRBV5-1	.	.	TRBJ1-2	CASSLRRAQEDYGYTF	TGCGCCAGCAGCTTAAGGCGGGCCCAAGAGGACTATGGCTACACCTTC
TRBV5-1	.	TRBD2	TRBJ2-5	CASSYQGASGETQYF	TGCGCCAGCAGCTACCAAGGGGCTAGCGGAGAGACCCAGTACTTC
TRBV3-1/TRBV3-2	once	.	TRBJ2-3	CASSQDRGGVVDTQYF	TGTGCCAGCAGCCAAGATCGCGGGGGCGTCGTCGATACGCAGTATTTT
TRBV5-1	.	.	TRBJ1-3	CASSLEAGASTSGNTIYF	TGCGCCAGCAGCTTGGAGGCGGGGGCCAGCACCTCTGGAAACACCATATATTTT
TRBV2	.	.	TRBJ2-5	CASSEDGGPPSQETQYF	TGTGCCAGCAGTGAAGATGGAGGACCGCCGTCCCAAGAGACCCAGTACTTC
TRBV28	.	TRBD1	TRBJ1-6	CASSLSALGQGNSPLHF	TGTGCCAGCAGTTTATCCGCTTTGGGACAGGGGAATTCACCCCTCCACTTT
TRBV7-8	.	.	TRBJ2-3	CASSFETTITDTQYF	TGTGCCAGCAGCTTTGAGACTACTATCACAGATACGCAGTATTTT
TRBV2	.	.	TRBJ1-1	CASSEVPRGNTEAFF	TGTGCCAGCAGTGAAGTCCCCCGGGGGAACACTGAAGCTTTCTTT
TRBV3-1/TRBV3-2	once	TRBD2	TRBJ2-5	CASSLAAIEETQYF	TGTGCCAGCAGTCTAGCGGCAATTGAAGAGACCCAGTACTTC
TRBV9	.	.	TRBJ1-1	CASSSGNRNTEAFF	TGTGCCAGCAGCTCGGGGAACAGGAACACTGAAGCTTTCTTT
TRBV4-2	.	.	TRBJ2-7	CASSQDRNGGPYEQYF	TGTGCCAGCAGCCAAGACCGGAACGGGGGGCCCTACGAGCAGTACTTC
TRBV14	.	.	TRBJ1-5	CASSQGAGGQPQHF	TGTGCCAGCAGCCAAGGGGCCGGGGGTCAGCCCCAGCATTTT
TRBV25-1	.	.	TRBJ1-4	CVAGGDNEKLFF	TGTGTCGCGGGGGGGGACAATGAAAAACTGTTTTTT
TRBV6-5	.	.	TRBJ2-7	CASSRTEGVYEQYF	TGTGCCAGCAGCAGGACGGAGGGCGTCTACGAGCAGTACTTC
TRBV6-5	.	.	TRBJ1-1	CASAKPDRNTEAFF	TGTGCCAGCGCCAAACCTGACAGGAACACTGAAGCTTTCTTT
TRBV5-1	.	TRBD2	TRBJ2-2	CASSAAGPLNTGELFF	TGCGCCAGCAGCGCAGCGGGGCCCTTGAACACCGGGGAGCTGTTTTTT
TRBV15	.	TRBD2	TRBJ2-1	CATSSTGGLGNEQFF	TGTGCCACCTCAAGCACGGGGGGGCTGGGCAATGAGCAGTTCTTC
TRBV7-2	.	.	TRBJ2-1	CASSITGTVYNEQFF	TGTGCCAGCAGCATTACAGGGACGGTCTACAATGAGCAGTTCTTC
TRBV5-1	.	TRBD1	TRBJ1-1	CASSLSGTENTEAFF	TGCGCCAGCAGCTTGTCCGGGACAGAGAACACTGAAGCTTTCTTT
TRBV7-2	few	TRBD1	TRBJ1-5	CASSLAPGGSGQPQHF	TGTGCCAGCAGCTTAGCCCCAGGGGGCAGCGGTCAGCCCCAGCATTTT
TRBV24-1	few	.	TRBJ2-2	CATSELSGVPGELFF	TGTGCCACCAGTGAACTCTCCGGGGTCCCCGGGGAGCTGTTTTTT
TRBV19	.	.	TRBJ1-2	CASSIPGGSVYGYTF	TGTGCCAGTAGTATACCCGGCGGTAGCGTCTATGGCTACACCTTC
TRBV11-2	.	.	TRBJ2-5	CASSFRGGVGPAYQETQYF	TGTGCCAGCAGCTTTAGGGGCGGAGTCGGACCCGCGTACCAAGAGACCCAGTACTTC
TRBV12-3/TRBV12-4	.	.	TRBJ1-1	CASSLSGNTEAFF	TGTGCCAGCAGTTTATCAGGGAACACTGAAGCTTTCTTT
TRBV5-8	.	TRBD1	TRBJ2-5	CASSFRGPETQYF	TGTGCCAGCAGCTTTAGGGGGCCGGAGACCCAGTACTTC
TRBV6-5	.	.	TRBJ1-1	CASNTYRDTEAFF	TGTGCCAGCAACACGTACAGGGACACTGAAGCTTTCTTT
TRBV9	.	.	TRBJ2-3	CASSVGRGASTDTQYF	TGTGCCAGCAGCGTAGGCCGGGGGGCTAGCACAGATACGCAGTATTTT
TRBV6-4	.	TRBD1	TRBJ1-6	CASSKGQGLNSPLHF	TGTGCCAGCAGTAAAGGACAGGGGCTTAATTCACCCCTCCACTTT
TRBV12-5	.	TRBD1	TRBJ1-3	CASGLASGTGMGSGNTIYF	TGTGCTAGTGGTTTGGCCTCCGGGACAGGGATGGGGTCTGGAAACACCATATATTTT
TRBV7-2	.	.	TRBJ2-3	CASSLIRSGADTQYF	TGTGCCAGCAGCTTGATCCGATCAGGGGCAGATACGCAGTATTTT
TRBV5-1	.	.	TRBJ2-2	CASSLAGGGELFF	TGCGCCAGCAGCTTGGCCGGGGGCGGGGAGCTGTTTTTT
TRBV13	.	.	TRBJ1-2	CASSLALDGLRGYTF	TGTGCCAGCAGCTTAGCCCTCGACGGTCTGAGGGGCTACACCTTC
TRBV6-2/TRBV6-3	.	TRBD2	TRBJ2-5	CASSYPAGGHRETQYF	TGTGCCAGCAGTTACCCAGCGGGGGGTCATAGGGAGACCCAGTACTTC